The sample holds many counts of the clone carrying this T cell receptor beta chain. The sample is drawn from a study of blood T cells in healthy people across ages. The CDR3 spans 13 residues. The germline V gene has CDR1 DFQATT and CDR2 SNEGSKA (reference sequence). V was pared by 0 bases and J by 6 bases, with 5 bases of the junction left unmatched. Primed by a sample-barcoded 5' primer and a J-beta primer mix, a second PCR proceeded for roughly 7 to 11 cycles. The template-switch adaptor, which had 12 random nucleotides, put a tag on each cDNA molecule. MiXCR was run by TCRdb on the 5' RACE reads, yielding one entry per CDR3 protein. The sample records roughly 1.9 million distinct CDR3 sequences, roughly two fifths being singletons.

The source material was blood. This TCR came from a human donor in good health. V is TRBV20-1 and J is TRBJ2-7; 7 bases are shared with TRBD2. CDR3 DNA sequence: TGCAGTGCTAGAGATGGGGGGGGTAGCGAGCAGTACTTC. Translated, it gives CSARDGGGSEQYF.